The next 26 T cell receptor beta chains were all read from a single sample in a study of Graves' ophthalmopathy and Graves' hyperthyroidism. RNA served as the template for amplifying TCR beta CDR3 regions. First-round RT-PCR used HTBI primers; second-round multiplex PCR followed. TCRdb recomputed calls from the multiplex PCR reads with MiXCR, one row per CDR3 protein. The sample includes roughly 220,000 distinct CDR3 sequences, approximately 42% seen only once; the top ten take less than 60%. Sequenced input: peripheral blood. These TCRs come from an adult man with Graves' ophthalmopathy.

This clonotype was observed at least ten times. This rearrangement joins TRBV29-1 to TRBJ1-2; 7 nucleotides line up with TRBD1. The CDR3 length is 13 residues. V lost 6 bases to trimming and J lost 1 base; unmatched junction nucleotides: 5. In germline, CDR1 is SQVTM, CDR2 ANQGSEA. The CDR3 loop reads CSVGQTNNYGYTF. CDR3 nucleotides: TGCAGCGTGGGACAGACCAATAACTATGGCTACACCTTC. The full variable domain, its missing parts supplied by reference TRBV29-1 and TRBJ1-2, is SAVISQKPSRDICQRGTSLTIQCQVDSQVTMMFWYRQQPGQSLTLIATANQGSEATYESGFVIDKFPISRPNLTFSTLTVSNMSPEDSSIYLCSVGQTNNYGYTFGSGTRLTVV.

The rearrangement joins TRBV4-3 to TRBJ1-3; D remains ambiguous. With 6 bases removed from V and 4 bases from J, the gap between germline ends came to 13 bases. The germline V gene encodes CDR1 LGHNA and CDR2 YSLEER. The CDR3 totals 14 residues. CDR3 in amino acids: CASRSSGSGNTIYF. DNA for the CDR3: TGCGCCAGCAGATCATCGGGCTCCGGAAACACCATATATTTT.

The chain recombines TRBV7-6 with TRBJ2-6; weak D call: TRBD2 (5 bases). The germline V gene has CDR1 SGHVS and CDR2 FNYEAQ. With 2 bases removed from V and 3 bases from J, the gap between germline ends came to 17 bases. The CDR3 has 18 residues. The CDR3 loop reads CASSLYPAVRSGANVLTF. For the CDR3, the DNA is TGTGCCAGCAGCTTATACCCAGCGGTGAGGAGTGGGGCCAACGTCCTGACTTTC.

In this sample, this clonotype turned up a few times. The chain combines TRBV20-1 with TRBJ1-4, with 10 bases lining up with TRBD1. The CDR3 length is 14 residues. The V and J ends lost 1 base and 5 bases, in that order; junction bases with no gene match: 1. In germline, CDR1 is DFQATT, CDR2 SNEGSKA (reference sequence). DNA of the CDR3: TGCAGTGCTAGAGTGACAGGGGGCAATGAAAAACTGTTTTTT. Protein: CSARVTGGNEKLFF.

The genes are TRBV7-9 and TRBJ1-1; 11 bases align to TRBD1. The CDR3 runs to 16 residues. CDR1 SEHNR and CDR2 FQNEAQ come from the germline V gene (reference sequence). After removal of 5 bases from V and 0 bases from J, the junction contained 5 bases not matched to a gene. Here the CDR3 reads CASSPRTGGMNTEAFF. The DNA for the CDR3 is TGTGCCAGCAGCCCAAGGACAGGGGGCATGAACACTGAAGCTTTCTTT.

The gene calls are TRBV6-4 and TRBJ2-7, with TRBD2 as a possible D gene (7 bases). The CDR3 extends over 14 amino acids. The germline V gene encodes CDR1 MRHNA and CDR2 SNTAGT. V lost 7 bases to trimming and J lost 2 bases, with 15 bases between them. CDR3 sequence (DNA): TGTGCCAGCACAGGGGCTAGCGGAACCTACGAGCAGTACTTC. The encoded protein is CASTGASGTYEQYF.

The V gene is TRBV6-5, the J gene TRBJ1-4; D gene unclear. Looked up from germline, CDR1 is MNHEY and CDR2 is SVGAGI. V dropped 0 bases and J dropped 7 bases, with 12 bases sitting between them. The CDR3 consists of 15 residues. The CDR3 DNA sequence: TGTGCCAGCAGTTACTCGAGGGAGACACGTGAAAAACTGTTTTTT. The encoded protein is CASSYSRETREKLFF.

The J gene is TRBJ1-1, the V gene TRBV6-5; unclear D gene. The V and J ends lost 6 bases and 1 base respectively, with 6 bases between them. Germline assignment: CDR1 MNHEY and CDR2 SVGAGI. This CDR3 region has 12 residues. This chain's CDR3 is CASRGTNTEAFF. For the CDR3, the DNA is TGTGCCAGCAGGGGAACGAACACTGAAGCTTTCTTT.

The chain joins TRBV9 to TRBJ1-6; D is undetermined. Trimming pared 0 bases from V and 13 bases from J, leaving 11 bases between. This CDR3 has 13 amino acids. Germline CDR1 and CDR2: SGDLS and YYNGEE. The CDR3 protein is CASSVGFNQPLHF. The DNA for the CDR3 is TGTGCCAGCAGCGTAGGATTCAATCAGCCCCTCCACTTT.

The rearrangement uses TRBV9 and TRBJ2-6; D gene uncertain. V was clipped by 4 bases and J by 15 bases, with 2 bases between them. The CDR3 totals 8 residues. Germline CDR1 reads SGDLS; CDR2 reads YYNGEE. CDR3 nucleotides: TGTGCCAGCAGCTCCCTGACTTTC. This sequence encodes CASSSLTF.

V and J are TRBV7-8 and TRBJ2-5, with a weak D call TRBD1 (6 bases). The CDR3 loop spans 14 amino acids. Germline V gene sequence: CDR1 SGHVS, CDR2 FQNEAQ. Trimming removed 5 bases from V and 4 bases from J, with 14 bases in between. CDR3 sequence: CASSHPARGETQYF. In nucleotides, the CDR3 is TGTGCCAGCAGCCACCCGGCCAGGGGAGAGACCCAGTACTTC.

The chain joins TRBV5-1 to TRBJ2-2, with 9 bases that match TRBD1. CDR3 size: 20 residues. The V segment lost 3 bases and the J segment 3 bases; nucleotides outside the gene matches: 18. CDR1 is SGHRS, CDR2 YFSETQ, per germline. CDR3 sequence (DNA): TGCGCCAGCAGCTGGGGGTGGACAGGGGCCTTTCTTAACTACACCGGGGAGCTGTTTTTT. Amino acid sequence: CASSWGWTGAFLNYTGELFF.

There are many counts of this clonotype. The chain combines TRBV10-3 with TRBJ2-5; TRBD1 matches at 9 bases. V was pared by 10 bases and J by 5 bases, with 5 bases of the junction left unmatched. Germline lookup yields CDR1 ENHRY and CDR2 SYGVKD. The CDR3 runs to 12 residues. CDR3 amino acids: CATQDRGETQYF. DNA for the CDR3: TGTGCCACCCAAGACAGGGGGGAGACCCAGTACTTC.

The rearrangement joins TRBV7-9 to TRBJ2-5; maybe TRBD1 (6 bases). Deletions cut 2 bases from V and 1 base from J, with 11 bases between. The CDR3 is made up of 15 amino acids. Germline V gives CDR1 SEHNR, CDR2 FQNEAQ (reference sequence). CDR3 bases: TGTGCCAGCAGCTTAAATACAGGGTTCCAAGAGACCCAGTACTTC. Encoded protein: CASSLNTGFQETQYF.

This clonotype was detected ten times or more. The gene calls are TRBV20-1 and TRBJ2-7; 7 bases match TRBD1. Trimming cost V 5 bases and J 2 bases; bases outside gene matches: 9. CDR1 and CDR2 from the germline V gene are DFQATT and SNEGSKA (reference sequence). The CDR3 sequence is 14 residues long. The CDR3 bases are TGCAGTGCTCCTCAAGACAGGGAACCCTACGAGCAGTACTTC. It codes for CSAPQDREPYEQYF.

The chain joins TRBV6-6 to TRBJ1-1, with 8 bases identical to TRBD1. After removal of 7 bases from V and 8 bases from J, the junction contained 15 bases not matched to a gene. The CDR3 is made up of 15 amino acids. Germline CDR1 and CDR2: MNHNY and SVGAGI (reference sequence). CDR3 residues: CASNDKGGQEQEAFF. The DNA of the CDR3 is TGTGCCAGCAACGATAAGGGGGGACAGGAACAAGAAGCTTTCTTT.

This clonotype was detected only a few times. The chain links TRBV20-1 to TRBJ2-2; 11 bases map to TRBD2. The CDR3 runs 15 residues. CDR1 is DFQATT, CDR2 SNEGSKA, per germline (reference sequence). V lost 2 bases to trimming and J lost 6 bases; unmatched junction nucleotides: 5. The CDR3 sequence: CSARPVSGRAGELFF. CDR3 sequence (DNA): TGCAGTGCTAGACCTGTTAGCGGGAGGGCCGGGGAGCTGTTTTTT.

A note on this clonotype: A much larger clone lies a single base off, so this may be a read error. The chain uses TRBV20-1 and TRBJ2-7, with no clear D. This CDR3 contains 15 residues. With 0 bases removed from V and 7 bases from J, the gap between germline ends came to 19 bases. In germline, CDR1 is DFQATT, CDR2 SNEGSKA (reference sequence). CDR3 residues: CSARDDRTSIGEQYF. DNA for the CDR3: TGCAGTGCTAGAGATGACCGCACCTCTATCGGGGAGCAGTACTTC.

This clonotype was seen a handful of times. The chain is built from TRBV7-9 and TRBJ2-7; 7 bases are a match to TRBD2. Trimming at V came to 4 bases and at J to 3 bases, leaving 6 bases not matched to a gene. The CDR3 is 14 residues long. Germline V gene data show CDR1 as SEHNR and CDR2 as FQNEAQ (reference sequence). The CDR3 nucleotides read TGTGCCAGCAGCTCCGCCCGGGACTACTACGAGCAGTACTTC. Translating it yields CASSSARDYYEQYF. Variable domain in full (rest from reference TRBV7-9 and TRBJ2-7): DTGVSQNPRHKITKRGQNVTFRCDPISEHNRLYWYRQTLGQGPEFLTYFQNEAQLEKSRLLSDRFSAERPKGSFSTLEIQRTEQGDSAMYLCASSSARDYYEQYFGPGTRLTVT.

V usage is TRBV4-1 and J usage is TRBJ2-5, with TRBD1 identical over 7 bases. There are 15 residues in the CDR3. Germline V CDR1 and CDR2: MGHRA, YSYEKL. Trimming cost V 0 bases and J 0 bases; bases outside gene matches: 1. The CDR3 region has the DNA TGCGCCAGCAGCCAAGAGACAGGGCACCAAGAGACCCAGTACTTC. Amino acid sequence: CASSQETGHQETQYF.

The chain uses TRBV2 and TRBJ2-5; D is unclear. The assigned J gene may be wrong: the sequence end matches TRBJ2-7 better. CDR3 size: 14 residues. Looked up from germline, CDR1 is SNHLY and CDR2 is FYNNEI. This CDR3 is CASSIHSLPYEQYF. CDR3 in DNA: TGTGCCAGCAGTATCCATAGCCTCCCCTACGAGCAGTACTTC.

This sequence joins TRBV7-3 and TRBJ1-5; D unresolved. The CDR3 is 14 amino acids. Trimming pared 6 bases from V and 3 bases from J, leaving 12 bases between. Germline assignment: CDR1 SGHTA and CDR2 FQGTGA. The CDR3 coding sequence is TGTGCCAGCAGTGCTAGGACCCTCAATCAGCCCCAGCATTTT. Translation: CASSARTLNQPQHF.

The V and J genes are TRBV7-8 and TRBJ2-7; TRBD2 aligns across 12 bases. Germline CDR1 reads SGHVS; CDR2 reads FQNEAQ. The CDR3 covers 15 residues. V lost 4 bases and J lost 5; bases outside the gene matches: 6. CDR3 residues: CASSSLAGGNDEQYF. CDR3 coding DNA: TGTGCCAGCAGCTCACTAGCGGGAGGAAATGACGAGCAGTACTTC.

This chain joins TRBV20-1 and TRBJ2-5; D perhaps matches TRBD2 (6 bases). Trimming pared 6 bases from V and 5 bases from J, leaving 22 bases between. Per germline, CDR1 DFQATT and CDR2 SNEGSKA (reference sequence). The CDR3 runs to 15 residues. The CDR3, as DNA: TGCAGTGCCGAAGCCCTAACTAGCATGGGGGAGACCCAGTACTTC. Its translation: CSAEALTSMGETQYF.

This clonotype showed up just a few times. The chain is built from TRBV7-2 and TRBJ2-5; TRBD2 might be the D (7 bases). The CDR3 runs 15 residues. Germline V gene sequence: CDR1 SGHTA, CDR2 FQGNSA. V lost 3 bases and J lost 3, with 14 bases in between. The CDR3 DNA is TGTGCCAGCAGCTTCCTCGGGGGGCCGGAAGAGACCCAGTACTTC. This gives the protein CASSFLGGPEETQYF.

The chain combines TRBV5-1 with TRBJ1-1; TRBD1 is a possible D gene (6 bases). Germline loops: CDR1 SGHRS, CDR2 YFSETQ. Trimming shortened V by 4 bases and J by 0 bases, and 13 bases separated the two germline ends. The CDR3 totals 15 residues. This CDR3 is CASSPGHTMNTEAFF. CDR3 sequence (DNA): TGCGCCAGCAGCCCGGGACATACCATGAACACTGAAGCTTTCTTT. Looking up the rest from reference TRBV5-1 and TRBJ1-1 gives the full variable domain: KAGVTQTPRYLIKTRGQQVTLSCSPISGHRSVSWYQQTPGQGLQFLFEYFSETQRNKGNFPGRFSGRQFSNSRSEMNVSTLELGDSALYLCASSPGHTMNTEAFFGQGTRLTVV.